These 24 T cell receptor beta chains share one sample of origin, sequenced in a study of shared clonotypes between healthy human individuals (TCRdb year 2020). Library method: the immunoSEQ multiplex PCR assay. As stored in TCRdb, this immuneACCESS dataset retains in-frame rearrangements with V and J assigned. A fraction of the clones does not appear; measured against another copy, unresolved V genes explain less than half of the discrepancy, and the remainder lacks a known reason. The sample table contains around 1.5 million clones; only one count was recorded for under 99% of them. Jointly, the top ten make up about 0.45% of the sample. Sequences were obtained from naive CD4+ T cells sorted from blood. What the cell subset or site label conveys for this sample: CD45RA+ positively selected. All receptors derive from a man in his thirties or forties in good health.

Details on this clone: In the same sample, other DNA sequences code for this CDR3. The chain uses TRBV19 and TRBJ1-5; 8 bases align to TRBD1. V was pared by 4 bases and J by 4 bases, with 0 bases of the junction left unmatched. The germline V gene has CDR1 LNHDA and CDR2 SQIVND (reference sequence). This CDR3 has 13 amino acids. The CDR3 spells CASSRQGNQPQHF. CDR3 sequence (DNA): TGTGCCAGTAGTAGACAGGGGAATCAGCCCCAGCATTTT.

The gene calls are TRBV6-6 and TRBJ1-1; unclear D gene. This CDR3 has 14 residues. The germline V gene has CDR1 MNHNY and CDR2 SVGAGI (reference sequence). V lost 7 bases to trimming and J lost 0 bases, with 12 bases between them. CDR3 nucleotides: TGTGCCAGCACCGACCCGACAATGAACACTGAAGCTTTCTTT. Amino acids: CASTDPTMNTEAFF.

J is TRBJ1-2 and V is TRBV7-9, with a weak D call TRBD1 (6 bases). CDR3 length equals 15 residues. CDR1 and CDR2 (germline): SEHNR, FQNEAQ (reference sequence). Trimming left V 0 bases short and J 5 bases short, with 13 bases between. CDR3 residues: CASSLARGSGYGYTF. The CDR3 region has the DNA TGTGCCAGCAGCTTAGCCAGGGGAAGCGGGTATGGCTACACCTTC. The variable domain in full, completed from reference TRBV7-9 and TRBJ1-2, reads DTGVSQNPRHKITKRGQNVTFRCDPISEHNRLYWYRQTLGQGPEFLTYFQNEAQLEKSRLLSDRFSAERPKGSFSTLEIQRTEQGDSAMYLCASSLARGSGYGYTFGSGTRLTVV.

This sequence joins TRBV2 and TRBJ1-4, with D perhaps matching TRBD1 (5 bases). The CDR3 has 16 residues. The germline CDR1 and CDR2 sequences are SNHLY and FYNNEI. V dropped 6 bases and J dropped 6 bases, with 20 bases sitting between them. This chain's CDR3 is CASRLRNGGEDEKLFF. The DNA of the CDR3 is TGTGCCAGCAGATTAAGGAATGGGGGGGAGGATGAAAAACTGTTTTTT.

The chain employs TRBV7-2 and TRBJ2-7; the match to TRBD2 covers 13 bases. Germline-derived CDR1 and CDR2 are SGHTA and FQGNSA. This CDR3 is built from 13 residues. J gave up 10 bases and V 5 bases, and 5 bases lay outside the gene matches. CDR3 in DNA: TGTGCCAGCAGCCTGGGACTAGCGGGAACACAGTACTTC. Translated: CASSLGLAGTQYF. The whole variable domain, remainder taken from reference TRBV7-2 and TRBJ2-7, is GAGVSQSPSNKVTEKGKDVELRCDPISGHTALYWYRQSLGQGLEFLIYFQGNSAPDKSGLPSDRFSAERTGGSVSTLTIQRTQQEDSAVYLCASSLGLAGTQYFGPGTRLTVT.

The rearrangement joins TRBV19 to TRBJ2-7; D unresolved. V was pared by 7 bases and J by 0 bases, with 7 bases between. CDR3 size: 12 residues. Germline CDR1 is LNHDA and CDR2 is SQIVND (reference sequence). The CDR3 protein is CASTSPSYEQYF. CDR3 sequence (DNA): TGTGCCAGTACCAGCCCCTCCTACGAGCAGTACTTC.

V gene TRBV1 combines with J gene TRBJ2-7; the D call of TRBD1 is as the table states it, not checked on the DNA. TRBV1 corresponds to a pseudogene. The CDR3 has 11 residues. The CDR3 loop reads CTSGPNHEQYF. Here the CDR3 DNA reads TGCACCAGCGGGCCCAACCACGAGCAGTACTTC.

This chain joins TRBV29-1 and TRBJ2-2; D is uncertain. Trimming removed 5 bases from V and 4 bases from J, with 11 bases in between. The length of the CDR3 is 13 residues. Germline loops: CDR1 SQVTM, CDR2 ANQGSEA. The CDR3 DNA follows: TGCAGCGTTTCCAGCCTACTCACCGGGGAGCTGTTTTTT. Encoded protein: CSVSSLLTGELFF.

V and J are TRBV6-6 and TRBJ1-5; the D gene is possibly TRBD1 (6 bases). CDR3 length: 16 amino acids. With 7 bases removed from V and 3 bases from J, the gap between germline ends came to 19 bases. Germline CDR1 MNHNY, CDR2 SVGAGI (reference sequence). The CDR3 DNA reads as TGTGCCAGCACCAAAACGTTGACAGGTCTCAATCAGCCCCAGCATTTT. Protein: CASTKTLTGLNQPQHF.

CDR3 sequence reads: CASRLTVHSGNTIYF. The CDR3 region has the DNA TGTGCCAGCAGACTTACAGTCCACTCTGGAAACACCATATATTTT. This rearrangement joins TRBV6-5 to TRBJ1-3; D gene ambiguous. The CDR3 is made up of 15 amino acids. The V end lost 6 bases, the J end lost 0 bases, and 12 bases lay between the germline ends. The germline V gene encodes CDR1 MNHEY and CDR2 SVGAGI.

This clone was detected a few times. The same CDR3 is also encoded by other DNA sequences in this sample. The gene calls are TRBV28 and TRBJ1-2, with D unclear. CDR1 and CDR2 (germline): MDHEN, SYDVKM. The CDR3 spans 12 residues. Deletions cut 3 bases from V and 5 bases from J, with 7 bases between. CDR3 residues: CASSFRGYGYTF. CDR3 sequence (DNA): TGTGCCAGCAGTTTTCGGGGTTATGGCTACACCTTC.

V is TRBV5-1 and J is TRBJ2-1; no reliable D call. Trimming took 2 bases from V and 1 from J, leaving 13 bases between them. The CDR3 has 16 residues. CDR1 and CDR2 (germline): SGHRS, YFSETQ. As DNA, the CDR3 is TGCGCCAGCAGCTTCGCTGCTAGGATGTCCTACAATGAGCAGTTCTTC. It encodes CASSFAARMSYNEQFF.

Here the CDR3 DNA reads TGTGCCAGCTCACCACGTCCCGGGACTAGCGGAAGGAGCTCCTACAATGAGCAGTTCTTC. Translation gives CASSPRPGTSGRSSYNEQFF. The J gene is TRBJ2-1, the V gene TRBV18; TRBD2 aligns across 11 bases. The CDR3 loop spans 20 amino acids. The germline V gene encodes CDR1 KGHSH and CDR2 LQKENI. After removal of 1 base from V and 0 bases from J, the junction contained 11 bases not matched to a gene.

In the case of this clone: The same CDR3 arises from other DNA sequences in this sample as well. The chain combines TRBV7-2 with TRBJ2-1; 11 positions agree with TRBD2. The CDR3 has 15 amino acids. V lost 4 bases, J lost 4 bases, and 3 bases stayed unmatched. CDR1 and CDR2 from the germline V gene are SGHTA and FQGNSA. CDR3 protein: CASSSGTSGYNEQFF. The CDR3 DNA follows: TGTGCCAGCAGCTCCGGGACTAGCGGATACAATGAGCAGTTCTTC.

The gene calls are TRBV2 and TRBJ2-2; TRBD1 is a possible D gene (5 bases). Trimming left V 8 bases short and J 2 bases short, with 12 bases between. Germline lookup yields CDR1 SNHLY and CDR2 FYNNEI. CDR3 length: 14 residues. CDR3 nucleotides: TGTGCCAGCTCGGCGACAGTTAACACCGGGGAGCTGTTTTTT. Amino acid sequence: CASSATVNTGELFF.

The DNA for the CDR3 is TGTGCCAGCAGCCAGACTTATCTCACCGGGGAGCTGTTTTTT. Its translation is CASSQTYLTGELFF. The chain has TRBV7-8 and TRBJ2-2; D ambiguous. Germline assignment: CDR1 SGHVS and CDR2 FQNEAQ. Between the trimmed V and J ends, which lost 5 bases and 4 bases, there was a span of 11 bases. The CDR3 sequence is 14 residues long.

This rearrangement joins TRBV30 to TRBJ2-1; D is unresolved. Germline CDR1 GTSNPN, CDR2 SVGIG (reference sequence). This CDR3 has 12 amino acids. With 4 bases removed from V and 8 bases from J, the gap between germline ends came to 12 bases. The CDR3 DNA follows: TGTGCCTGGACAAGGTCTACCCATGAGCAGTTCTTC. It codes for CAWTRSTHEQFF.

J is TRBJ1-2 and V is TRBV30, with a weak D call TRBD1 (6 bases). This CDR3 is 17 amino acids long. V was clipped by 6 bases and J by 2 bases, with 25 bases between them. From germline, CDR1 is GTSNPN and CDR2 SVGIG (reference sequence). The CDR3 nucleotides are TGTGCCTGCCGACGCCGGGATACGGGACACTCAAACTATGGCTACACCTTC. Translating it yields CACRRRDTGHSNYGYTF.

The chain has TRBV2 and TRBJ1-2; 8 positions agree with TRBD1. The J segment lost 3 bases and the V segment lost 7 bases, leaving 7 bases of the junction unmatched. Per the germline V gene, CDR1 is SNHLY and CDR2 is FYNNEI. The CDR3 contains 14 residues. DNA for the CDR3: TGTGCCAGCAACGAAGACAGGGGTGACTATGGCTACACCTTC. It encodes CASNEDRGDYGYTF.

The genes are TRBV5-1 and TRBJ1-4; 9 bases match TRBD1. Unmatched junction bases numbered 7, after V lost 4 bases and J lost 6 bases. This CDR3 comprises 15 residues. Germline lookup yields CDR1 SGHRS and CDR2 YFSETQ. The chain's CDR3 is CASSRQGGPDEKLFF. CDR3 DNA: TGCGCCAGCAGCCGACAGGGGGGGCCTGATGAAAAACTGTTTTTT.

Points on this clone: Different DNA sequences within this sample yield the same CDR3. This chain links TRBV4-1 with TRBJ2-7, with TRBD1 identical over 9 bases. CDR3 size: 15 residues. Germline-derived CDR1 and CDR2 are MGHRA and YSYEKL. Unmatched junction bases numbered 7, after V lost 3 bases and J lost 4 bases. The CDR3: CASSQAGTGRYEQYF. CDR3 nucleotide sequence: TGCGCCAGCAGCCAGGCCGGGACAGGGAGATACGAGCAGTACTTC.

This chain joins TRBV29-1 and TRBJ2-1, with 14 bases matching TRBD2. Germline V lookup: CDR1 SQVTM, CDR2 ANQGSEA. CDR3 length: 14 amino acids. Unmatched junction bases numbered 6, after V lost 8 bases and J lost 6 bases. The CDR3 here is CSIQGLAGVNEQFF. CDR3 sequence (DNA): TGCAGCATTCAGGGACTAGCGGGAGTCAATGAGCAGTTCTTC.

CDR3 residues: CASSQRDLAKNIQYF. DNA of the CDR3: TGTGCCAGCAGCCAGAGAGATCTAGCCAAAAACATTCAGTACTTC. The chain links TRBV11-2 to TRBJ2-4; unclear D gene. The CDR3 runs to 15 residues. V lost 5 bases to trimming and J lost 0 bases, with 11 bases between them. Germline V gene data show CDR1 as SGHAT and CDR2 as FQNNGV.

The CDR3 is CASSINGFSANTEAFF. For the CDR3, the DNA is TGTGCCAGTAGTATAAACGGATTTAGTGCGAACACTGAAGCTTTCTTT. The chain carries TRBV19 and TRBJ1-1, with D unclear. There are 16 residues in the CDR3. Trimming removed 2 bases at V and 1 base at J, with 14 bases between. CDR1 is LNHDA, CDR2 SQIVND, per germline (reference sequence). The variable domain in full, completed from reference TRBV19 and TRBJ1-1, reads DGGITQSPKYLFRKEGQNVTLSCEQNLNHDAMYWYRQDPGQGLRLIYYSQIVNDFQKGDIAEGYSVSREKKESFPLTVTSAQKNPTAFYLCASSINGFSANTEAFFGQGTRLTVV.